The 20 T cell receptor beta chains reported below all come from one sample, sequenced in a study of naive and memory T cell subsets. The beta constant-region primer was an equimolar mix of two oligonucleotides covering TRBC1 and TRBC2. Four rounds of PCR amplified the ligated cDNA using nested alpha and beta constant-region primers plus SP2. MiXCR, run by TCRdb on the UMI-ligation and nested PCR reads, gives a single entry per CDR3 protein. The repertoire includes over 30,000 distinct CDR3 sequences, roughly 18% of them detected once, and 3.4% sits in the top ten. Sequenced: effector memory CD4+ T cells from blood. Described subset: effector memory, CD45RA- CD27-. Every receptor here comes from a human donor in good health.

This chain connects TRBV20-1 to TRBJ2-7; TRBD1 aligns across 7 bases. The V segment lost 3 bases and the J segment 5 bases; nucleotides outside the gene matches: 16. The germline CDR1 and CDR2 sequences are DFQATT and SNEGSKA (reference sequence). The CDR3 has 16 amino acids. The CDR3 DNA reads TGCAGTGCTAGGCCGTTTCCGAGACAGGGCCGGGACGAGCAGTACTTC. As protein: CSARPFPRQGRDEQYF.

The rearrangement uses TRBV28 and TRBJ2-6; tentative D call: TRBD1 (6 bases). V shed 5 bases and J shed 0 bases, with 20 bases lying between them. Germline assignment: CDR1 MDHEN and CDR2 SYDVKM. CDR3 length: 19 residues. CDR3 nucleotides: TGTGCCAGCAGTCGAGAATTCAGGGGTAGGAGCTCTGGGGCCAACGTCCTGACTTTC. It codes for CASSREFRGRSSGANVLTF.

This clonotype was found a few times. The J gene is TRBJ1-1, the V gene TRBV10-1; a possible D gene is TRBD1 (5 bases). Trimming took 4 bases from V and 5 from J, leaving 11 bases between them. The CDR3 covers 13 residues. Germline V CDR1 and CDR2: WNHNN, SYGVQD (reference sequence). CDR3 DNA: TGCGCCAGCAGTGCCCAGGGAAGGACTGAAGCTTTCTTT. Amino acids: CASSAQGRTEAFF.

This clonotype was observed a handful of times. The J gene is TRBJ2-5, the V gene TRBV29-1; no clear D gene. Per the germline V gene, CDR1 is SQVTM and CDR2 is ANQGSEA. The CDR3 has 14 residues. The germline V and J ends were trimmed by 2 bases and 5 bases, with 15 bases remaining between them. In DNA form, the CDR3 reads TGCAGCGTTGAACTCTCGGAGAGTACGGAGACCCAGTACTTC. It yields the protein CSVELSESTETQYF.

This clonotype has ten or more counts. The genes are TRBV7-9 and TRBJ2-1; 9 bases are a match to TRBD2. Looked up from germline, CDR1 is SEHNR and CDR2 is FQNEAQ (reference sequence). V lost 8 bases to trimming and J lost 7 bases; unmatched junction nucleotides: 12. The CDR3 totals 15 residues. CDR3 in amino acids: CASRPRGLAGNEQFF. CDR3 DNA sequence: TGTGCCAGCCGCCCTCGGGGACTAGCTGGGAATGAGCAGTTCTTC.

The chain is built from TRBV18 and TRBJ2-2, with TRBD1 identical over 9 bases. Trimming at V came to 5 bases and at J to 7 bases, leaving 17 bases not matched to a gene. Germline V gene sequence: CDR1 KGHSH, CDR2 LQKENI. The length of the CDR3 is 18 residues. CDR3 coding DNA: TGTGCCAGCTCATCGGTCAGACAAGGACAGGGGTTCGGCGGGGAGCTGTTTTTT. This translates into CASSSVRQGQGFGGELFF.

The sample holds a few counts of this clonotype. The chain joins TRBV12-3 or TRBV12-4 to TRBJ1-1; 7 bases line up with TRBD1. After removal of 6 bases from V and 4 bases from J, the junction contained 5 bases not matched to a gene. The CDR3 length is 13 residues. The CDR3 nucleotides read TGTGCCAGCAGAGGACAGGTGGGCACTGAAGCTTTCTTT. Translated: CASRGQVGTEAFF.

J is TRBJ2-1 and V is TRBV9, with D possibly matching TRBD2 (6 bases). This CDR3 comprises 14 residues. V lost 3 bases to trimming and J lost 9 bases, with 16 bases between them. The germline gives CDR1 SGDLS, CDR2 YYNGEE. Here the CDR3 reads CASSGPGVLGEQFF. The CDR3 DNA is TGTGCCAGCAGCGGTCCGGGGGTATTGGGTGAGCAGTTCTTC.

This clonotype was observed a few times. The V gene is TRBV20-1, the J gene TRBJ2-2; TRBD2 matches at 8 bases. J was trimmed by 6 bases and V by 3 bases; bases with no gene match: 3. Germline V gene data show CDR1 as DFQATT and CDR2 as SNEGSKA (reference sequence). The CDR3 is 13 residues long. This CDR3 reads CSASGRASGELFF. The CDR3 DNA follows: TGCAGTGCTAGCGGGAGGGCCTCCGGGGAGCTGTTTTTT.

The rearrangement uses TRBV4-2 and TRBJ2-2; TRBD2 agrees at 11 bases. J was trimmed by 2 bases and V by 0 bases; bases with no gene match: 5. CDR3 length: 18 residues. Germline CDR1 LGHNA, CDR2 YNFKEQ. In nucleotides, the CDR3 is TGTGCCAGCAGCCAAGAGTCCCTAGCGGGAGGAAACACCGGGGAGCTGTTTTTT. Residues: CASSQESLAGGNTGELFF.

At least ten counts were recorded for this clonotype. The chain uses TRBV28 and TRBJ1-2; no firm D call. CDR3 length: 14 amino acids. V was shortened by 5 bases and J by 4 bases, with 14 bases between the two germline ends. Germline V gene data show CDR1 as MDHEN and CDR2 as SYDVKM. This chain's CDR3 is CASSARSMSYGYTF. The CDR3 DNA reads TGTGCCAGCAGTGCCAGGAGTATGAGCTATGGCTACACCTTC.

V gene TRBV4-3 combines with J gene TRBJ1-5; D unclear. CDR3 length equals 13 residues. Germline V gene data show CDR1 as LGHNA and CDR2 as YSLEER. The V gene lost 0 bases and the J gene lost 4 bases, with 4 bases spanning the gap. The CDR3 loop reads CASSQDMNQPQHF. The DNA for the CDR3 is TGCGCCAGCAGCCAAGATATGAATCAGCCCCAGCATTTT.

In DNA form, the CDR3 reads TGTGCCAGCAGCCCCCGGACCGGAAACACTGAAGCTTTCTTT. Encoded protein: CASSPRTGNTEAFF. The gene calls are TRBV7-9 and TRBJ1-1; D gene ambiguous. Per the germline V gene, CDR1 is SEHNR and CDR2 is FQNEAQ (reference sequence). The V end was cut by 5 bases, the J end by 2 bases, with 12 bases between. This CDR3 region has 14 residues. The variable domain in full, completed from reference TRBV7-9 and TRBJ1-1, reads DTGVSQNPRHKITKRGQNVTFRCDPISEHNRLYWYRQTLGQGPEFLTYFQNEAQLEKSRLLSDRFSAERPKGSFSTLEIQRTEQGDSAMYLCASSPRTGNTEAFFGQGTRLTVV.

V and J are TRBV5-5 and TRBJ2-1; the D gene could be TRBD1 or TRBD2 (5 bases each). Trimming shortened V by 4 bases and J by 5 bases, and 22 bases separated the two germline ends. From germline, CDR1 is SGHKS and CDR2 YYEKEE (reference sequence). The CDR3 totals 17 residues. The CDR3 region has the DNA TGTGCCAGCAGCCAATATTATACCGGGACGCTACACAATGAGCAGTTCTTC. Translating gives CASSQYYTGTLHNEQFF.

Judged by abundance, this clonotype is medium-sized (0.01 to 0.1%). The chain is built from TRBV24-1 and TRBJ2-2; no clear D. V lost 3 bases, J lost 13 bases, and 17 bases lay in between. The CDR3 has 14 residues. Germline assignment: CDR1 KGHDR and CDR2 SFDVKD. The CDR3 reads CATSDPSVEGRLFF. The CDR3 DNA reads as TGTGCCACCAGTGATCCCTCAGTTGAAGGGCGGCTGTTTTTT.

This chain joins TRBV20-1 and TRBJ2-5, with D possibly TRBD1 on 6 matching bases. V lost 4 bases, J lost 0 bases, and 18 bases lay in between. The CDR3 is made up of 16 amino acids. Germline lookup yields CDR1 DFQATT and CDR2 SNEGSKA (reference sequence). The CDR3 DNA sequence: TGCAGTGCTACGCACCACCGGGCAGGGGACCAAGAGACCCAGTACTTC. It yields the protein CSATHHRAGDQETQYF.

The genes are TRBV19 and TRBJ2-1; 10 nucleotides align to TRBD2. This CDR3 is built from 13 residues. Germline trimming cut 5 bases from V and 9 bases from J; bases unmatched to any gene: 4. CDR1 and CDR2 from the germline V gene are LNHDA and SQIVND (reference sequence). The CDR3 region is CASSSSGSGEQFF. DNA for the CDR3: TGTGCCAGTAGTTCTAGCGGGAGTGGTGAGCAGTTCTTC.

The chain carries TRBV5-1 and TRBJ2-3; the D gene could be TRBD1 or TRBD2 (7 bases each). The CDR3 is 18 residues long. Germline V gives CDR1 SGHRS, CDR2 YFSETQ. V lost 5 bases to trimming and J lost 0 bases, with 22 bases between them. The CDR3 is CASRGGGSGGASTDTQYF. The CDR3 nucleotides are TGCGCCAGCAGAGGGGGCGGGAGTGGAGGAGCTAGCACAGATACGCAGTATTTT.

The sample holds many counts of this clonotype. J is TRBJ2-3 and V is TRBV11-2; D is ambiguous. V gave up 2 bases and J gave up 2 bases, with 8 bases separating them. The CDR3 loop spans 14 amino acids. Per germline, CDR1 SGHAT and CDR2 FQNNGV. The CDR3 nucleotides read TGTGCCAGCAGCTTATTCCGAGCCACAGATACGCAGTATTTT. Protein: CASSLFRATDTQYF.

This clonotype is medium-sized (0.01 to 0.1%) by share. The rearrangement links TRBV6-5 to TRBJ2-5; D gene ambiguous. Germline assignment: CDR1 MNHEY and CDR2 SVGAGI. V was cut by 6 bases and J by 7 bases, with 18 bases left in between. The CDR3 covers 14 residues. The DNA for the CDR3 is TGTGCCAGCAGCCCCACTGAGCTCGCGAGGACCCAGTACTTC. Its translation is CASSPTELARTQYF.